The next 10 T cell receptor beta chains were all read from a single sample in a study of blood T cell repertoires in COVID-19. Sequencing used immunoSEQ multiplex PCR; TCRdb keeps in-frame clones, though not all of them. The sample lists roughly 120,000 clones, about 86% occurring once. Sequencing used peripheral blood. These receptors came from a man between 65 and 85 years old who had recovered from COVID-19.

Only one count was recorded for this clone. The chain uses TRBV19 and TRBJ1-1, with D possibly being TRBD1 (6 bases). This CDR3 has 14 amino acids. The V end was cut by 3 bases, the J end by 4 bases, with 12 bases between. From germline, CDR1 is LNHDA and CDR2 SQIVND (reference sequence). CDR3 sequence (DNA): TGTGCCAGTAGTATGGGGACATTTGGCACTGAAGCTTTCTTT. This sequence encodes CASSMGTFGTEAFF.

This clone was seen only once. The chain couples TRBV27 to TRBJ2-7; tentative D call: TRBD2 (6 bases). Deletions cut 5 bases from V and 1 base from J, with 18 bases between. In germline, CDR1 is MNHEY, CDR2 SMNVEV (reference sequence). The CDR3 runs to 16 residues. DNA for the CDR3: TGTGCCAGCAGTCGGACGGGAGCCTCAGGTTCCTACGAGCAGTACTTC. It translates to CASSRTGASGSYEQYF.

The chain uses TRBV7-3 and TRBJ1-1; TRBD1 is a possible D gene (5 bases). The CDR3 consists of 11 residues. Germline CDR1 reads SGHTA; CDR2 reads FQGTGA. V was cut by 8 bases and J by 7 bases, with 11 bases left in between. The CDR3 DNA follows: TGTGCCAGCTCGGGGGAGATTGAAGCTTTCTTT. Protein product: CASSGEIEAFF.

V usage is TRBV4-2 and J usage is TRBJ2-1; D is unresolved. Trimming pared 1 base from V and 7 bases from J, leaving 5 bases between. CDR3 length: 12 residues. Germline values: CDR1 LGHNA, CDR2 YNFKEQ. CDR3: CASSQAVNEQFF. The DNA for the CDR3 is TGTGCCAGCAGCCAAGCTGTTAATGAGCAGTTCTTC.

This clone was found once. The chain joins TRBV7-9 to TRBJ2-2, with D perhaps matching TRBD1 (6 bases). The CDR3 runs 14 residues. Trimming pared 5 bases from V and 2 bases from J, leaving 9 bases between. The germline CDR1 and CDR2 sequences are SEHNR and FQNEAQ (reference sequence). CDR3 nucleotides: TGTGCCAGCAGCGCGGACAGTAACACCGGGGAGCTGTTTTTT. Translation gives CASSADSNTGELFF. Supplemented by reference TRBV7-9 and TRBJ2-2, the full variable domain reads DTGVSQNPRHKITKRGQNVTFRCDPISEHNRLYWYRQTLGQGPEFLTYFQNEAQLEKSRLLSDRFSAERPKGSFSTLEIQRTEQGDSAMYLCASSADSNTGELFFGEGSRLTVL.

Only one count was recorded for this clone. The chain carries TRBV6-5 and TRBJ1-2; D possibly corresponds to TRBD1 (5 bases). CDR3 length: 13 residues. Trimming removed 5 bases at V and 0 bases at J, with 7 bases between. Germline CDR1 is MNHEY and CDR2 is SVGAGI. CDR3 bases: TGTGCCAGCAGTCCAGGGCCTAACTATGGCTACACCTTC. Its protein is CASSPGPNYGYTF.

CDR3 in amino acids: CASSPTNTGELFF. CDR3 bases: TGTGCCAGCAGCCCAACGAACACCGGGGAGCTGTTTTTT. This sequence joins TRBV9 and TRBJ2-2; no firm D call. Germline V gene lookup returns CDR1 SGDLS and CDR2 YYNGEE. The CDR3 covers 13 residues. The V end lost 4 bases, the J end lost 0 bases, and 4 bases lay between the germline ends.

The chain employs TRBV10-1 and TRBJ2-1, with TRBD1 matching 12 bases. The length of the CDR3 is 18 residues. The germline V gene encodes CDR1 WNHNN and CDR2 SYGVQD (reference sequence). V lost 5 bases and J lost 7; bases outside the gene matches: 15. The CDR3 nucleotides are TGCGCCAGCAGTCCCGGGACAGGGGGCGCCGGTCCATCAAATGAGCAGTTCTTC. Its protein is CASSPGTGGAGPSNEQFF.

The chain carries TRBV19 and TRBJ2-3; D is possibly TRBD2 (5 bases). Trimming removed 4 bases at V and 3 bases at J, with 14 bases between. Germline CDR1 and CDR2: LNHDA and SQIVND (reference sequence). The length of the CDR3 is 15 residues. CDR3 amino acids: CASSTHLSETDTQYF. CDR3 coding DNA: TGTGCCAGTAGTACCCACCTTAGCGAAACAGATACGCAGTATTTT.

The rearrangement joins TRBV18 to TRBJ1-4; D gene uncertain. This CDR3 is built from 12 residues. Trimming pared 2 bases from V and 7 bases from J, leaving 5 bases between. Germline loops: CDR1 KGHSH, CDR2 LQKENI. Written as DNA, the CDR3 is TGTGCCAGCTCACCAAATCGTGAAAAACTGTTTTTT. This gives the protein CASSPNREKLFF.